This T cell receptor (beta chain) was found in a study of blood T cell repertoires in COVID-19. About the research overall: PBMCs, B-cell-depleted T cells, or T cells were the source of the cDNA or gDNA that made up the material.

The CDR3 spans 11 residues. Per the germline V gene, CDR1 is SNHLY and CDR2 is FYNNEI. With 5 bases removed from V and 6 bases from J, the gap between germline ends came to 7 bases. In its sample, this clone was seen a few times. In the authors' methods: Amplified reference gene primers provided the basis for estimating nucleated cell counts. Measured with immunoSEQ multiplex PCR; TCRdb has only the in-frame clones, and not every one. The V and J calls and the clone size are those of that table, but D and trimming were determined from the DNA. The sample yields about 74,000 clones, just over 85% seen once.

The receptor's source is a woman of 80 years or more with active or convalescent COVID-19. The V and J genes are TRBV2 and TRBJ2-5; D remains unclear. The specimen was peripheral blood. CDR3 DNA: TGTGCCAGCAGTCCCACACAGACCCAGTACTTC. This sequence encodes CASSPTQTQYF.